This T cell receptor (beta chain) was documented in a study of T cell responses to AZD1222 COVID-19 vaccine. Produced via immunoSEQ multiplex PCR; TCRdb's table is partial and in-frame only. This table has over 100,000 clones, under 90% appearing once. V lost 5 bases, J lost 5 bases, and 15 bases lay in between. The CDR3 covers 15 residues. Germline V CDR1 and CDR2: SNHLY, FYNNEI. V and J are TRBV2 and TRBJ2-2; tentative D call: TRBD1 (6 bases). The TCR comes from an adult in good health. The sample was peripheral blood, taken on day 0 of AZD1222 vaccination. CDR3 DNA: TGTGCCAGCAGTAATTCAGGGGATGAGACCGGGGAGCTGTTTTTT. This codes for CASSNSGDETGELFF.